This is a list of T cell receptor beta chains from one sample in a study of vaccination effects on CD4 cells after COVID-19. Repertoires were generated with immunoSEQ multiplex PCR, while TCRdb's copy carries only in-frame clones and drops some. The table lists under 80,000 clones, roughly 72% of them singletons, with less than 1.5% in the top ten. These receptors have no known antigen. Material: CD4+ T cells from PBMCs cultured with HCoV-229E spike peptides, obtained after COVID-19 vaccination. These receptors all stem from a human donor who received a COVID-19 vaccine. Each CDR3 is given without its conserved first and last residue.

TRBJ1-1 TRBV19 13 ASSPQGAIGTEAF
TRBJ2-3 TRBV9 16 ASSVASRGGSPGDTQY
TRBJ1-1 TRBV18 13 ASSHTGGRDTEAF
TRBJ1-2 TRBV19 11 ASSRQGVNGYT
TRBJ2-1 TRBV7-3 13 ASSLWAGGTNEQF
TRBJ1-1 TRBV5-4 14 ASSPVPGRGETEAF
TRBJ1-2 TRBV5-4 12 ASSLGGENYGYT
TRBJ1-5 TRBV5-4 12 ASSLGTGAQPQH
TRBJ2-1 TRBV10-1 11 ASSEVRGGLSF
TRBJ1-1 TRBV7-6 13 ASSLGTGSITEAF
TRBJ1-1 TRBV29-1 10 SALDGGTEAF
TRBJ1-5 TRBV3-1/TRBV3-2 10 ASSQGDQPQH
TRBJ2-1 TRBV24-1 14 ATSDPSPGTGTGQF
TRBJ1-6 TRBV27 13 ASGITGNYNSPLH
TRBJ2-1 TRBV27 13 ASSLTLLSGNEQF
TRBJ1-2 TRBV29-1 10 SVGNSLYGYT
TRBJ1-4 TRBV5-6 14 ASSLVTDRVNEKLF
TRBJ1-2 TRBV3-1/TRBV3-2 13 ASSQDWAGSAGYT
TRBJ1-2 TRBV5-8 15 ASSLSRVGKSSYGYT
TRBJ1-4 TRBV7-2 12 ASSLGSGNEKLF
TRBJ2-2 TRBV6-5 14 ASSSPGTGKAGELF
TRBJ1-2 TRBV28 12 ASSLSGASYGYT
TRBJ1-1 TRBV3-1/TRBV3-2 12 ASSPPWRGGSAF
TRBJ1-1 TRBV18 14 ASSPPKGVLNTEAF
TRBJ2-1 TRBV11-2 13 ASSTRQGGLNEQF
TRBJ1-1 TRBV18 13 ASSPFGQGAIEAF
TRBJ1-2 TRBV30 11 AWSSYLARGYT
TRBJ1-2 TRBV28 10 ASGTLNYGYT